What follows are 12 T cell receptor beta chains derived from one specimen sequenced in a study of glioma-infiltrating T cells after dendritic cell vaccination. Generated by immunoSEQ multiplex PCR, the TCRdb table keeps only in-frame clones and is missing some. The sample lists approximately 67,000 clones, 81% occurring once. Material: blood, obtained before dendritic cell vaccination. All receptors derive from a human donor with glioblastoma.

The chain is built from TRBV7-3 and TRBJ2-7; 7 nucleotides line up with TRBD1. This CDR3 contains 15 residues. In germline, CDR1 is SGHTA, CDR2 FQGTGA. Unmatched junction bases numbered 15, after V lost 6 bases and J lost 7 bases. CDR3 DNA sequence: TGTGCCAGCAGGGATCCCCACAGGGGCGAGGGTGAGCAGTACTTC. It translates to CASRDPHRGEGEQYF.

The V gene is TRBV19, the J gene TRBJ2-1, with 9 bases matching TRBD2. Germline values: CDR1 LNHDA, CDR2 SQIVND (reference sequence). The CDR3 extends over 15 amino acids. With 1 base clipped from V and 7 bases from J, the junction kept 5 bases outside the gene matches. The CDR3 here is CASSIGLAGMNEQFF. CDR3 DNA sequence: TGTGCCAGTAGTATAGGGCTAGCGGGGATGAATGAGCAGTTCTTC. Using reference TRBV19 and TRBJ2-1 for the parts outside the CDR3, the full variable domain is DGGITQSPKYLFRKEGQNVTLSCEQNLNHDAMYWYRQDPGQGLRLIYYSQIVNDFQKGDIAEGYSVSREKKESFPLTVTSAQKNPTAFYLCASSIGLAGMNEQFFGPGTRLTVL.

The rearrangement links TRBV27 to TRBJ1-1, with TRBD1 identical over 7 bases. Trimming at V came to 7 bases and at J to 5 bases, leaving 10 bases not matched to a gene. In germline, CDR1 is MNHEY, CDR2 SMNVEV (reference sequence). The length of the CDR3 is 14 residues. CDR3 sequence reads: CASKPDRDETEAFF. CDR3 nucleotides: TGTGCCAGCAAACCCGACAGGGATGAAACTGAAGCTTTCTTT.

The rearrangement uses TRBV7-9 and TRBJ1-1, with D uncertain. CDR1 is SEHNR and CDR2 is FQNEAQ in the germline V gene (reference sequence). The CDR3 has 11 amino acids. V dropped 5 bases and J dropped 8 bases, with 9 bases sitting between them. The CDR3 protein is CASSHREEAFF. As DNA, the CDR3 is TGTGCCAGCAGCCACCGGGAGGAAGCTTTCTTT.

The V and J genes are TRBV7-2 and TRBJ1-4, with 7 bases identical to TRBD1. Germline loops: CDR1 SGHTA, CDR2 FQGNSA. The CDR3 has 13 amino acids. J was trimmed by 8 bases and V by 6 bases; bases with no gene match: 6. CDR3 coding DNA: TGTGCCAGCAGTAACGGACAGGAAGAAAAACTGTTTTTT. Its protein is CASSNGQEEKLFF.

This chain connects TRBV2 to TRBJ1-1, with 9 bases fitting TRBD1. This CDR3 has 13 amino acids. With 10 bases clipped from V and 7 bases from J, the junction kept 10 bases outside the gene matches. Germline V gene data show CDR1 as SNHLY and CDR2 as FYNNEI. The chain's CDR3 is CAISRDRVDEAFF. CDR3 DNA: TGTGCCATATCCCGGGACAGGGTTGATGAAGCTTTCTTT.

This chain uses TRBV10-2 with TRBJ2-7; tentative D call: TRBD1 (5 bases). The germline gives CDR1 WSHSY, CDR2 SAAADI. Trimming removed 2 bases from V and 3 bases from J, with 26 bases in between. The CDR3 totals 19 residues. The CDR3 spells CASSEKGERLSPLFYEQYF. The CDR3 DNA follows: TGCGCCAGCAGTGAGAAAGGGGAACGGCTAAGTCCTCTTTTCTACGAGCAGTACTTC.

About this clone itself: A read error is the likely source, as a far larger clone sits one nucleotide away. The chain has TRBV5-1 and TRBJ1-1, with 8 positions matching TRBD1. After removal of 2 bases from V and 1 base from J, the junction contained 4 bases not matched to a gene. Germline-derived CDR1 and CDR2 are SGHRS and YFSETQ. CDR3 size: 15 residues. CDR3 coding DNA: TGCGCCAGCAGCTTAGACGGGACAGGGAACACTGAAGCTTTCTTT. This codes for CASSLDGTGNTEAFF.

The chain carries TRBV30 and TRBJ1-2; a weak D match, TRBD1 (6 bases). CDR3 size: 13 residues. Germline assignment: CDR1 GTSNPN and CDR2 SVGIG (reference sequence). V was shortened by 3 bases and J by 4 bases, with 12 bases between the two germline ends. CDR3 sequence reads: CAWSERGTYGYTF. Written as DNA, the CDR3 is TGTGCCTGGAGCGAGAGGGGGACCTATGGCTACACCTTC.

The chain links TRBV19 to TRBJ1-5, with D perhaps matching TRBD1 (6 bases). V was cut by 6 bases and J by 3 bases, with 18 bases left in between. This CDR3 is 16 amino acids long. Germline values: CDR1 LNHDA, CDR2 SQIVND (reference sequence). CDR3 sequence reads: CASSPYREMNNQPQHF. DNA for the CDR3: TGTGCCAGTAGCCCCTACAGGGAGATGAACAATCAGCCCCAGCATTTT. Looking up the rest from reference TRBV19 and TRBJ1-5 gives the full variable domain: DGGITQSPKYLFRKEGQNVTLSCEQNLNHDAMYWYRQDPGQGLRLIYYSQIVNDFQKGDIAEGYSVSREKKESFPLTVTSAQKNPTAFYLCASSPYREMNNQPQHFGDGTRLSIL.

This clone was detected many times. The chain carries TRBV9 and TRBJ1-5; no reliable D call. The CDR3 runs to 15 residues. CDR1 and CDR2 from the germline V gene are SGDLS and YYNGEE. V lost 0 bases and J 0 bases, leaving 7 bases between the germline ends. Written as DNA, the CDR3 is TGTGCCAGCAGCGTAGATGCGGCTAGCAATCAGCCCCAGCATTTT. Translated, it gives CASSVDAASNQPQHF. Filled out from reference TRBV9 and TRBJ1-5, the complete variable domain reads DSGVTQTPKHLITATGQRVTLRCSPRSGDLSVYWYQQSLDQGLQFLIQYYNGEERAKGNILERFSAQQFPDLHSELNLSSLELGDSALYFCASSVDAASNQPQHFGDGTRLSIL.

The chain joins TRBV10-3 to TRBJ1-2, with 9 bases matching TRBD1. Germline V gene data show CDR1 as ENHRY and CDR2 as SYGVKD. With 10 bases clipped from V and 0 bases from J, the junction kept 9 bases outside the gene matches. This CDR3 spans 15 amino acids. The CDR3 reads CATLEQGAANYGYTF. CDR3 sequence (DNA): TGTGCCACTCTTGAACAGGGGGCTGCTAACTATGGCTACACCTTC.